The T cell receptor beta chain under discussion was sequenced for a study of molecular identifiers for immune sequencing clone quantification. Sorting defined naive CD8 T cells as CD8+CD4-CCR7+CD45RA+. TCRdb ran MiXCR on the PCR reads and lists one entry per CDR3 protein. The table shows 460,000 or so distinct CDR3 sequences, with roughly 25% occurring only once. V shed 3 bases, J shed 9 bases, and the junction held 8 bases outside the gene matches. Germline CDR1 is MGHRA and CDR2 is YSYEKL. The CDR3 is made up of 14 amino acids. The sequence was collected from a human donor in good health. Some libraries in this study had Jurkat cell RNA spiked in. The chain couples TRBV4-1 to TRBJ2-1, with TRBD2 matching over 7 bases. Sequenced: naive CD8+ T cells from blood, with Jurkat cell RNA spiked in. Subset denoted: FACS-sorted CD8+CD4-CCR7+CD45RA+ naive T cells. CDR3 bases: TGCGCCAGCAGCCACTTCGGGGAGCGGGGTGAGCAGTTCTTC. Translation: CASSHFGERGEQFF.